The 27 T cell receptor beta chains below come from one sample, sequenced in a study of long-term antiretroviral therapy in people with HIV. The immunoSEQ assay was v3.0, run at survey level. Profiling relied on immunoSEQ multiplex PCR, and the TCRdb table lists in-frame clones only, not all of them. The sample shows about 11,000 clones, about 80% of them seen only once. The sequenced sample was unsorted PBMCs, obtained at the start of antiretroviral therapy, before treatment. Receptors were obtained from a man aged 25 to 45 with HIV.

V is TRBV29-1 and J is TRBJ2-1; 8 bases fit TRBD1. V was clipped by 6 bases and J by 4 bases; unmatched bases: 2. This CDR3 has 12 amino acids. Germline CDR1 reads SQVTM; CDR2 reads ANQGSEA. Here the CDR3 reads CSVGQGYNEQFF. CDR3 nucleotide sequence: TGCAGCGTCGGACAGGGTTACAATGAGCAGTTCTTC.

The chain is built from TRBV5-6 and TRBJ2-7, with 7 bases fitting TRBD1. CDR1 is SGHDT, CDR2 YYEEEE, per germline. The CDR3 contains 13 residues. V lost 6 bases and J lost 6; bases outside the gene matches: 9. CDR3 amino acids: CASNHDRVREQYF. The DNA of the CDR3 is TGTGCCAGCAACCACGACAGGGTTCGCGAGCAGTACTTC.

The chain is built from TRBV21-1 and TRBJ1-2. TRBV21-1 is a pseudogene segment. This CDR3 comprises 15 residues. For the CDR3, the DNA is TGTGCCAGCAGCGTGACAGGCGGGGGGTATTATGGCTACACCTTC. Protein: CASSVTGGGYYGYTF.

The V gene is TRBV14, the J gene TRBJ2-7; D is unclear. V was trimmed by 0 bases and J by 1 base, leaving 4 bases between them. The CDR3 has 13 amino acids. Germline V CDR1 and CDR2: SGHDN, FVKESK. The CDR3 nucleotides are TGTGCCAGCAGCCAAGACAGATCCTACGAGCAGTACTTC. Encoded protein: CASSQDRSYEQYF.

The CDR3 sequence: CASSPGGAPEKLFF. The CDR3 DNA sequence: TGTGCCAGCTCACCGGGGGGGGCGCCCGAAAAACTGTTTTTT. The chain is built from TRBV18 and TRBJ1-4; tentatively, D is TRBD1 (6 bases). V shed 3 bases and J shed 8 bases, with 13 bases lying between them. Germline CDR1 reads KGHSH; CDR2 reads LQKENI. The CDR3 loop spans 14 amino acids.

The V call is TRBV6-6, the J call TRBJ1-4, with D perhaps matching TRBD1 (5 bases). This CDR3 region has 12 residues. Trimming shortened V by 11 bases and J by 6 bases, and 13 bases separated the two germline ends. Germline CDR1 and CDR2: MNHNY and SVGAGI (reference sequence). In nucleotides, the CDR3 is TGTGCCTCCCTGGGGGTACATGAAAAACTGTTTTTT. It translates to CASLGVHEKLFF.

The chain couples TRBV28 to TRBJ1-5; 10 bases fit TRBD1. J lost 9 bases, V lost 5 bases, and 19 bases had no gene match. Germline CDR1 reads MDHEN; CDR2 reads SYDVKM. This CDR3 has 18 residues. The DNA for the CDR3 is TGTGCCAGCAGTGGCCGGGACAGGGGCGTCGTGGGGGGCTCGCCCCAGCATTTT. Its translation: CASSGRDRGVVGGSPQHF.

V gene TRBV7-9 combines with J gene TRBJ2-7; D might be TRBD1 (6 bases). Germline V gene data show CDR1 as SEHNR and CDR2 as FQNEAQ (reference sequence). The V gene lost 4 bases and the J gene lost 2 bases, with 21 bases spanning the gap. The CDR3 is 17 amino acids. Here the CDR3 reads CASSSENRAEFTYEQYF. In nucleotides, the CDR3 is TGTGCCAGCAGCTCTGAAAACAGGGCGGAATTTACCTACGAGCAGTACTTC.

This clone came up a few times. V is TRBV5-8 and J is TRBJ2-1, with no clear D. V lost 2 bases to trimming and J lost 9 bases, with 9 bases between them. The CDR3 contains 12 residues. CDR1 SGHTS and CDR2 YDEGEE come from the germline V gene. CDR3 region: CASSFSTVEQFF. The CDR3, as DNA: TGTGCCAGCAGCTTTTCAACGGTTGAGCAGTTCTTC.

This chain links TRBV10-3 with TRBJ2-7; D is unresolved. There are 12 residues in the CDR3. Germline lookup yields CDR1 ENHRY and CDR2 SYGVKD. V gave up 4 bases and J gave up 6 bases, with 10 bases separating them. DNA of the CDR3: TGTGCCATCAGTGGGTCGCCTGGCGAGCAGTACTTC. Its translation is CAISGSPGEQYF.

This chain links TRBV28 with TRBJ1-2; weak D call: TRBD1 (5 bases). V lost 3 bases and J 2 bases, leaving 13 bases between the germline ends. CDR1 and CDR2 from the germline V gene are MDHEN and SYDVKM. The CDR3 consists of 15 residues. Here the CDR3 DNA reads TGTGCCAGCAGTTTGATCCGGGGGTCGAACTATGGCTACACCTTC. Its protein product is CASSLIRGSNYGYTF.

V usage is TRBV19 and J usage is TRBJ1-2; 7 bases agree with TRBD1. CDR3 length: 13 residues. V shed 6 bases and J 6 bases; nucleotides not matched to a gene: 7. CDR1 and CDR2 from the germline V gene are LNHDA and SQIVND (reference sequence). CDR3 bases: TGTGCCAGTAGACGGGACAGCCGTAATGGCTACACCTTC. Protein sequence: CASRRDSRNGYTF.

The chain joins TRBV5-5 to TRBJ2-2; 12 bases map to TRBD2. The V and J ends lost 4 bases and 2 bases, in that order; junction bases with no gene match: 6. Germline V gives CDR1 SGHKS, CDR2 YYEKEE (reference sequence). CDR3 length equals 17 residues. The DNA for the CDR3 is TGTGCCAGCAGCCGGACTAGCGGGGACTTCAACACCGGGGAGCTGTTTTTT. As protein: CASSRTSGDFNTGELFF.

The chain joins TRBV15 to TRBJ2-4; TRBD2 might be the D (5 bases). The germline CDR1 and CDR2 sequences are LNHNV and YYDKDF (reference sequence). Trimming removed 0 bases at V and 6 bases at J, with 12 bases between. CDR3 length equals 15 residues. The CDR3 DNA reads as TGTGCCACCAGCAGAGATCAACTAGGCGCAAACATTCAGTACTTC. It codes for CATSRDQLGANIQYF.

V gene TRBV18 combines with J gene TRBJ2-3, with a weak D call TRBD2 (6 bases). V lost 3 bases to trimming and J lost 2 bases, with 12 bases between them. This CDR3 contains 15 residues. CDR1 and CDR2 (germline): KGHSH, LQKENI. This CDR3 is CASSPPPGDTDTQYF. CDR3 nucleotide sequence: TGTGCCAGCTCACCTCCCCCGGGGGACACAGATACGCAGTATTTT.

The chain employs TRBV7-9 and TRBJ2-2; 7 positions agree with TRBD2. The CDR3 runs to 15 residues. The ends lost 3 bases at V and 5 bases at J; junction bases unmatched: 6. Germline V gene sequence: CDR1 SEHNR, CDR2 FQNEAQ (reference sequence). CDR3 residues: CASSFEAGVTGELFF. For the CDR3, the DNA is TGTGCCAGCAGCTTTGAGGCGGGGGTTACCGGGGAGCTGTTTTTT.

The V and J genes are TRBV19 and TRBJ2-1; 7 bases match TRBD2. The CDR3 sequence is 15 residues long. The junction had 10 bases not matched to a gene; V was cut back by 6 bases and J by 5 bases. Germline V gene data show CDR1 as LNHDA and CDR2 as SQIVND (reference sequence). Here the CDR3 DNA reads TGTGCCAGTAGCCCCTGGGCTAGCGGAAACAATGAGCAGTTCTTC. It yields the protein CASSPWASGNNEQFF. Full variable domain (outside the CDR3, taken from reference TRBV19 and TRBJ2-1): DGGITQSPKYLFRKEGQNVTLSCEQNLNHDAMYWYRQDPGQGLRLIYYSQIVNDFQKGDIAEGYSVSREKKESFPLTVTSAQKNPTAFYLCASSPWASGNNEQFFGPGTRLTVL.

V gene TRBV18 combines with J gene TRBJ2-5, with 11 positions matching TRBD1. V shed 3 bases and J 2 bases; nucleotides not matched to a gene: 11. Germline CDR1 KGHSH, CDR2 LQKENI. The CDR3 sequence is 18 residues long. Here the CDR3 reads CASSPIAGTGGAQETQYF. For the CDR3, the DNA is TGTGCCAGCTCACCGATTGCCGGGACAGGGGGTGCGCAAGAGACCCAGTACTTC.

DNA of the CDR3: TGTGCCAGCAGCTTTCCGAGCACTGAAGCTTTCTTT. It encodes CASSFPSTEAFF. V gene TRBV11-2 combines with J gene TRBJ1-1, with no clear D. V lost 3 bases to trimming and J lost 4 bases, with 6 bases between them. In germline, CDR1 is SGHAT, CDR2 FQNNGV. This CDR3 is 12 amino acids long.

The chain combines TRBV7-3 with TRBJ2-2; D not certain. The CDR3 has 12 amino acids. CDR1 is SGHTA, CDR2 FQGTGA, per germline. V was cut by 6 bases and J by 4 bases, with 6 bases left in between. In nucleotides, the CDR3 is TGTGCCAGCAGTTGGAGCACCGGGGAGCTGTTTTTT. It yields the protein CASSWSTGELFF.

By its share, this clone is medium-sized. The V and J genes are TRBV6-5 and TRBJ2-7; D is undetermined. Germline V gene sequence: CDR1 MNHEY, CDR2 SVGAGI. Trimming left V 0 bases short and J 2 bases short, with 14 bases between. There are 16 residues in the CDR3. CDR3 nucleotide sequence: TGTGCCAGCAGTTACTCGACCGGCCCGCAACCCTACGAGCAGTACTTC. Its protein product is CASSYSTGPQPYEQYF.

The V gene is TRBV4-1, the J gene TRBJ2-3; D uncertain. There are 11 residues in the CDR3. V was clipped by 0 bases and J by 10 bases, with 5 bases between them. Per germline, CDR1 MGHRA and CDR2 YSYEKL. DNA of the CDR3: TGCGCCAGCAGCCAAGATGCGGCGCAGTATTTT. Protein: CASSQDAAQYF.

The chain links TRBV27 to TRBJ2-7; TRBD2 aligns across 11 bases. This CDR3 comprises 18 residues. Trimming at V came to 3 bases and at J to 0 bases, leaving 10 bases not matched to a gene. Germline V gives CDR1 MNHEY, CDR2 SMNVEV (reference sequence). The CDR3 is CASSFLAGGSQSSYEQYF. In DNA, the CDR3 is TGTGCCAGCAGTTTCCTAGCGGGAGGTTCCCAAAGCTCCTACGAGCAGTACTTC.

The chain employs TRBV23-1 and TRBJ2-1, with D possibly being TRBD2 (6 bases). TRBV23-1 qualifies as an ORF whose function is uncertain. V was pared by 3 bases and J by 5 bases, with 20 bases between. The CDR3 runs to 17 residues. The DNA of the CDR3 is TGCGCCAGCAGTCAGAGACTAGATTTGGGTTCGGACAATGAGCAGTTCTTC. It encodes CASSQRLDLGSDNEQFF.

This chain uses TRBV27 with TRBJ1-6; D possibly corresponds to TRBD1 (5 bases). Trimming stripped 0 bases from V and 7 bases from J, with 16 bases between. The CDR3 covers 17 residues. The germline gives CDR1 MNHEY, CDR2 SMNVEV (reference sequence). Written as DNA, the CDR3 is TGTGCCAGCAGTTTATCCCCGGGGGGACCCCTGAATTCACCCCTCCACTTT. This encodes CASSLSPGGPLNSPLHF.

The V gene is TRBV5-4, the J gene TRBJ1-1; D may be TRBD1 (5 bases). V lost 10 bases to trimming and J lost 10 bases, with 20 bases between them. CDR1 and CDR2 (germline): SGHNT, YYREEE (reference sequence). CDR3 length: 12 residues. CDR3 sequence reads: CAPIGPGVVAFF. DNA for the CDR3: TGTGCCCCCATTGGGCCGGGGGTCGTAGCTTTCTTT.

This chain links TRBV7-9 with TRBJ2-5; D is perhaps TRBD1 (6 bases). The germline CDR1 and CDR2 sequences are SEHNR and FQNEAQ (reference sequence). The CDR3 spans 13 residues. V shed 5 bases and J shed 2 bases, with 9 bases lying between them. The CDR3: CASSPQGQETQYF. In DNA form, the CDR3 reads TGTGCCAGCAGCCCACAGGGACAAGAGACCCAGTACTTC.